This paragraph covers one T cell receptor (beta chain) sequence. The antigen is not known. The source of the sample is a study of shared clonotypes between healthy human individuals. Study observations and caveats: Shared across a few donors were roughly 4.8% of the naive CD4 clonotypes. Donor scarcity curtailed the genetic and exposure-history diversity represented herein. All-four-donor shared clonotypes had higher generation probabilities than non-shared clonotypes did. Tissues were not sampled, only blood, and their repertoires likely differ.

Measured with immunoSEQ multiplex PCR; TCRdb has only the in-frame clones, and not every one. The data hold 2 million to 2.5 million clones, with more than 90% observed a single time. Trimming removed 0 bases from V and 2 bases from J; junction bases left unmatched: 5. The V gene's germline CDR1 is SGDLS and CDR2 YYNGEE. The CDR3 consists of 15 residues. The sample consisted of naive CD4+ T cells sorted from blood. As to subset: CD45RA+ positively selected. The chain employs TRBV9 and TRBJ2-7; TRBD2 matches at 7 bases. The receptor's source is a man between 18 and 35 years old in good health. CDR3 amino acids: CASSVGSSGAYEQYF. In DNA, the CDR3 is TGTGCCAGCAGCGTAGGCTCTAGCGGAGCCTACGAGCAGTACTTC.